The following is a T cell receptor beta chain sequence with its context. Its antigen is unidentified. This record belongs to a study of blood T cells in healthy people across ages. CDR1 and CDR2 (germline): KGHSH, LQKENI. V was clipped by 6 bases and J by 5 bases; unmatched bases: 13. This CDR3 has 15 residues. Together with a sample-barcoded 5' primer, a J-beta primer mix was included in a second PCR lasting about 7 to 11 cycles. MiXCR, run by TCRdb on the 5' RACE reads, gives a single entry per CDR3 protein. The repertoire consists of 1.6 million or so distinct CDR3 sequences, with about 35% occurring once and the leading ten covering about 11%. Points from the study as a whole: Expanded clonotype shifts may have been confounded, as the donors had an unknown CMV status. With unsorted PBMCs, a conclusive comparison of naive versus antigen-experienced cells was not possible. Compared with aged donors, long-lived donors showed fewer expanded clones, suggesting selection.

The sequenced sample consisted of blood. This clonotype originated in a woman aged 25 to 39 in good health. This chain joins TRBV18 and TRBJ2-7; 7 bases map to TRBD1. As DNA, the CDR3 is TGTGCCAGCTCTTCAAATCCGGGACAGCAGGACGAGCAGTACTTC. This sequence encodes CASSSNPGQQDEQYF.